This paragraph reports one T cell receptor (beta chain). Its specificity is not known. The data stem from a study of CXCR3-negative and CXCR3-positive naive CD8 T cells. All TRB cDNA libraries came from 5' RACE performed with UMI labels. TCRdb reanalyzed the 5' RACE reads, giving one entry per CDR3 protein sequence and no DNA. In total, the table holds around 140,000 distinct CDR3 sequences. Whole-study results and caveats: Surface CD5 looked about the same in the naive subsets, so the authors worked out TCR strength from TRB CDR3 properties. For memory CD8+ cells diversity was much lower, but both naive subsets had comparably high diversity. CXCR3-positive naive cells carried more hydrophobic TRB CDR3s than CXCR3-negative naive cells did.

The TCR sequence derives from a human donor in good health. Some clones in this sample may be carry-over from other donors' samples. Sequencing used naive CXCR3+ CD8+ T cells from blood. Subset: CD45RO-CCR7+CD27+CD95- naive CD8+ T cells expressing CXCR3 (TNR3+).

CDR3 in amino acids: CASTTTRVAARQETQYF. The rearrangement joins TRBV6-4 to TRBJ2-5; checking the TCRdb D call of TRBD2 is not possible without DNA. Germline V gene sequence: CDR1 MRHNA, CDR2 SNTAGT. This CDR3 spans 17 amino acids.